These 4 T cell receptor beta chains came from one sample sequenced in a study of blood T cell repertoires in COVID-19. Libraries were prepared by immunoSEQ multiplex PCR; TCRdb keeps only in-frame clonotypes and omits some of them. Seen here are 360,000 or so clones, 90% observed once, and the top ten hold around 6.3%. The sequenced sample was peripheral blood. The receptors were gathered from a man aged 18 to 30 with active or convalescent COVID-19.

The chain couples TRBV9 to TRBJ1-5; the D gene is possibly TRBD1 (6 bases). CDR3 length: 19 residues. CDR1 is SGDLS and CDR2 is YYNGEE in the germline V gene. Trimming removed 3 bases at V and 0 bases at J, with 22 bases between. CDR3 amino acids: CASSGPGHQILYSNQPQHF. The CDR3 DNA sequence: TGTGCCAGCAGCGGACCGGGACACCAAATCCTTTATAGCAATCAGCCCCAGCATTTT. The variable domain in full, with the rest retrieved from reference TRBV9 and TRBJ1-5, is DSGVTQTPKHLITATGQRVTLRCSPRSGDLSVYWYQQSLDQGLQFLIQYYNGEERAKGNILERFSAQQFPDLHSELNLSSLELGDSALYFCASSGPGHQILYSNQPQHFGDGTRLSIL.

The V gene is TRBV6-6, the J gene TRBJ2-7; TRBD2 matches 8 bases. Unmatched junction bases numbered 11, after V lost 4 bases and J lost 6 bases. The CDR3 sequence is 15 residues long. Per germline, CDR1 MNHNY and CDR2 SVGAGI (reference sequence). As DNA, the CDR3 is TGTGCCAGCAGTTGGGTAGCAGCGGGAGTCTCCGAGCAGTACTTC. Protein: CASSWVAAGVSEQYF.

The J gene is TRBJ1-2, the V gene TRBV7-2; D gene unclear. Trimming removed 5 bases at V and 9 bases at J, with 10 bases between. CDR3 length equals 11 residues. CDR1 SGHTA and CDR2 FQGNSA come from the germline V gene. In DNA form, the CDR3 reads TGTGCCAGCAGCCCAGAGGGTCGCTACACCTTC. It translates to CASSPEGRYTF.

CDR3 nucleotide sequence: TGTGCCAGCAGCGACGGCGGCGAGGGCCTGGGCAATGAGCAGTTCTTC. The encoded protein is CASSDGGEGLGNEQFF. This chain uses TRBV11-2 with TRBJ2-1; weak D call: TRBD2 (5 bases). The CDR3 contains 16 residues. Looked up from germline, CDR1 is SGHAT and CDR2 is FQNNGV. V was pared by 5 bases and J by 6 bases, with 20 bases between. The entire variable domain, with the rest obtained from reference TRBV11-2 and TRBJ2-1, is as follows: EAGVAQSPRYKIIEKRQSVAFWCNPISGHATLYWYQQILGQGPKLLIQFQNNGVVDDSQLPKDRFSAERLKGVDSTLKIQPAKLEDSAVYLCASSDGGEGLGNEQFFGPGTRLTVL.